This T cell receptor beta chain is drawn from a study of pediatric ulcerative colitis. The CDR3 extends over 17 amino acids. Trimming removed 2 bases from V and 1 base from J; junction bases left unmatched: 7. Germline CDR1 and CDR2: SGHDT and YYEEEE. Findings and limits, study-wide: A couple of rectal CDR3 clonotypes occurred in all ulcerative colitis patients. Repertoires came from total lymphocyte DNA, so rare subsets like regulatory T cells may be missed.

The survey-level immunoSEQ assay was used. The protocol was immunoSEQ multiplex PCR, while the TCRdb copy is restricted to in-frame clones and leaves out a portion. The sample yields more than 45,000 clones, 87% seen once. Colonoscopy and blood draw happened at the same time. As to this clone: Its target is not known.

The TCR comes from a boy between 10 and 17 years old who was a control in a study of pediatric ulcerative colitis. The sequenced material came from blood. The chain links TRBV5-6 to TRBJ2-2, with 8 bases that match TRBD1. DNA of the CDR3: TGTGCCAGCAGCTTTCGACGCGGGACAGGGAACACCGGGGAGCTGTTTTTT. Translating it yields CASSFRRGTGNTGELFF.